This T cell receptor beta chain derives from a study of naive and memory T cell subsets (dated by TCRdb to 2016 to 2017). Broadly, across the study: Sorted naive and memory T cell subsets from peripheral blood were analyzed in the study using a UMI-based, open-source pipeline for TCR alpha and beta sequencing. RNA was DNase-treated and reverse transcribed with TCR constant-region primers, mostly using SuperScript III. Complete agreement was observed between the functional CMV T cell responses and the IgG serology results. Overall study results and their limits: A power law was followed by TCR abundance, with an exponent that differed between naive and memory subsets but was consistent across the three individuals. In both CD4 and CD8 cells, a rise in Gini index and a fall in Shannon and inverse Simpson diversity were observed from naive through CM, EM and EMRA. Clonotypes were defined as single alpha or beta chain sequences, not paired alpha/beta receptors. Following error correction, more than 85% of naive TCR sequences occurred only once, which made naive abundance distributions much steeper than those of memory subsets. RNA-based TCR counts may be influenced by expression changes linked to T cell activation and differentiation. The repertoire findings for the naive and memory subsets could not be validated against a ground truth, as none was available. A few larger clonotypes were present in naive repertoires, particularly the CD8 repertoires, and these clonotypes were possibly memory cells re-expressing CD45RA.

The receptor library was made with UMI-ligation and nested PCR. To cover both TRBC1 and TRBC2, the beta constant-region primer consisted of an equimolar mix of two oligonucleotides. The ligated cDNA went through four rounds of PCR with nested alpha and beta constant-region primers together with the SP2 primer. T4 RNA ligase 1 ligated a single-stranded oligonucleotide carrying the SP2 primer and a 12-nucleotide UMI to the cDNA 3' end. The ligation reaction was kept at 16 degrees C for roughly 18-25 hours. To avoid over-amplification, PCR2 was usually performed as a SYBR Green qPCR and halted once a predetermined threshold was reached. Agencourt AMPure XP magnetic beads were used for all purifications after the first. Libraries were quantified by Qubit and checked on a TapeStation, where a main peak was expected near 650 bp. Sequencing of the pooled libraries was done on an Illumina MiSeq using v2 2x251 paired-end kits, which typically yielded roughly 0.85-2.3 million reads per sample. Libraries were pooled at 3 to 4 nM per sample, and about 4.5-7% PhiX was added to improve cluster recognition. In the paper's pipeline: Using tag matching that tolerated one base-pair mismatch, Decombinator assigned V and J genes to FASTQ reads that had been processed by Demultiplexor. UMIs were used by Collapsinator to correct both sequencing errors and frequency errors arising from PCR heterogeneity. CDR3Translator translated TCRs and extracted CDR3s from the conserved cysteine to the FGXG phenylalanine, flagging non-productive sequences. Repertoires were subsampled to equal numbers of UMI-defined TCRs before Gini, Shannon entropy and inverse Simpson indices were calculated. Power-law fits to clonotype abundance distributions were performed by maximum likelihood within the linear range. For one naive CD8 sample, the pipeline and MIGEC produced similar UMI counts, unique TCR numbers and clonal distributions. One analysis removed from the naive repertoire any naive TCRs that were also found in any memory subset from the same donor. Repertoires were searched for 7,322 CMV-associated CDR3 sequences compiled from VDJdb and a published dataset. Using fastp at Q25 and MiXCR, TCRdb reprocessed the public reads and kept productive beta chains. Duplicate CDR3 protein sequences are folded into a single record with the most common DNA and genes. The authors' filters were not applied to this entry. The sample profile shows about 150,000 distinct CDR3 sequences; 20% to 25% of them were found once. Over 0.09% of the sample comes from the top ten.

From the second PCR step on, the TCR alpha and beta chain libraries were amplified in separate reactions. To determine each donor's CMV status, fresh PBMCs were stimulated overnight with CMV viral lysate, and IFNgamma production from CD4+ T cells was then assessed. Using Miltenyi beads, CD4 T cells were first positively selected, and CD8 T cells were then positively selected from the CD4-negative fraction. Cells were stained for CD3, CD4, CD8, CD45RA, CD27 and a live/dead dye and were sorted on a BD Aria II into four subsets based on CD45RA and CD27. Blood was obtained from a few healthy volunteers, and the blood from each volunteer was fractionated into CD4 and CD8 T cells and subsequently into four differentiation subsets. About 0.13 L of peripheral blood was collected from each donor, and PBMC were isolated from the blood using Ficoll-Paque PLUS density-gradient centrifugation. After sorting, cells were lysed in RLT buffer, RNA was extracted using a Qiagen RNeasy kit, and the extracted RNA was stored at -80 degrees C.

A remark on this clonotype: What this receptor recognizes is not known. No much larger clonotype is one base removed from it; base qualities were not supplied.

For CDR1 and CDR2, the germline V gene lists SGHRS and YFSETQ. Trimming at the junction amounts to 0 bases on V and 6 bases on J, and the germline ends lie 9 bases apart. The cysteine opens and the phenylalanine closes a CDR3 of 14 amino acids. CDR3 DNA is the only sequence kept; it has 42 bases, read in frame from the first base. This receptor chain uses TRBV5-1 and TRBJ2-2, with no D gene named confidently. Sequenced material: naive CD4+ T cells from blood. In light of the paper, this sample's cell subset or site label describes: naive T cells, CD45RA high CD27+. The receptor was derived from a human donor in good health. The DNA reads TGCGCCAGCAGCTTGGCTTGGGGTTCCGGGGAGCTGTTTTTT. This sequence encodes CASSLAWGSGELFF.